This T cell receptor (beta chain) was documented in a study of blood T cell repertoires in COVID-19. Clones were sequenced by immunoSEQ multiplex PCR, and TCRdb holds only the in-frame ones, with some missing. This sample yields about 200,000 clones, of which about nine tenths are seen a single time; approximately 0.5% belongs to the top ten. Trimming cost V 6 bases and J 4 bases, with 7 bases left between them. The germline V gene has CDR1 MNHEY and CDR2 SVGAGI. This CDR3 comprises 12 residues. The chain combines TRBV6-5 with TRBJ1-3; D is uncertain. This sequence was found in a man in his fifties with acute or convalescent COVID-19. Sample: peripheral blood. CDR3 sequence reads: CASSPGGNTIYF. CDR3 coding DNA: TGTGCCAGCAGCCCCGGGGGAAACACCATATATTTT.